This paragraph reports one T cell receptor beta chain. Libraries were prepared by immunoSEQ multiplex PCR; TCRdb keeps only in-frame clonotypes and omits some of them. Of over 250,000 clones listed, around nine tenths are singletons. This record comes from a study of blood T cell repertoires in COVID-19. The length of the CDR3 is 16 residues. V dropped 5 bases and J dropped 11 bases, with 27 bases sitting between them. The germline gives CDR1 SGHAT, CDR2 FQNNGV. J is TRBJ1-1 and V is TRBV11-2, with D hard to call. Sequenced sample: PBMCs or T cells enriched from blood (not recorded which). The sequence was collected from a woman aged 55-70 years who had recovered from COVID-19. In DNA form, the CDR3 reads TGTGCCAGCAGCCCCCTATTCGGTATTTCAACCACAGACGCTTTCTTT. This translates into CASSPLFGISTTDAFF.